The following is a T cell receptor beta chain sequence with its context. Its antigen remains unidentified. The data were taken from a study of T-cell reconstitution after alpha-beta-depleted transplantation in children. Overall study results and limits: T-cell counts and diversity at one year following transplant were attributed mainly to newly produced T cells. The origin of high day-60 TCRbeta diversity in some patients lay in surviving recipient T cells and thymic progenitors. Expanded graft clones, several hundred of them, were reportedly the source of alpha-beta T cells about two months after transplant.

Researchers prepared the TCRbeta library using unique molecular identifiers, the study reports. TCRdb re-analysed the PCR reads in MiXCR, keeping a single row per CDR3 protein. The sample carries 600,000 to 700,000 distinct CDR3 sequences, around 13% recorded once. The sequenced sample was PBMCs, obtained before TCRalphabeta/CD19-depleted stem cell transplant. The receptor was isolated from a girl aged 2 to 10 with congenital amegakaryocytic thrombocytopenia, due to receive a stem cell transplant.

The CDR3 DNA sequence: TGTGCCAGCTCACCACGTAGTGGACACCTCTACAATGAGCAGTTCTTC. Amino acids: CASSPRSGHLYNEQFF. This chain uses TRBV18 with TRBJ2-1, with D possibly being TRBD1 (5 bases). V was shortened by 1 base and J by 3 bases, with 13 bases between the two germline ends. The germline gives CDR1 KGHSH, CDR2 LQKENI. The CDR3 has 16 residues.